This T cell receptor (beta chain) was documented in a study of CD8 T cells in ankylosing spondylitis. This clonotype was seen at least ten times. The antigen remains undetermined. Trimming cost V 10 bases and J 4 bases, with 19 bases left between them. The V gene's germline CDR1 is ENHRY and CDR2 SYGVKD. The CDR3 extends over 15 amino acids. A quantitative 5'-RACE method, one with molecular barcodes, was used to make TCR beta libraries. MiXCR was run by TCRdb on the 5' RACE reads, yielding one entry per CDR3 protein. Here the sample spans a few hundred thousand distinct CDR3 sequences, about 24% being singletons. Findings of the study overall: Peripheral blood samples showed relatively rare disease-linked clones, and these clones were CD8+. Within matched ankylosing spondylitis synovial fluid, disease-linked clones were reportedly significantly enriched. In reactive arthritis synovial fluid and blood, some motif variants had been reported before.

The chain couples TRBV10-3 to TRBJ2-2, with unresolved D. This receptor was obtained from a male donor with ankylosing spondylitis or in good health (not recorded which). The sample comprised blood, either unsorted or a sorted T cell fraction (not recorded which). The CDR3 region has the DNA TGTGCCACTGATTACCGGGCCCAAGGCACCGGGGAGCTGTTTTTT. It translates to CATDYRAQGTGELFF.